These 11 T cell receptor beta chains came from one sample sequenced in a study of blood T cell repertoires in COVID-19. The method was immunoSEQ multiplex PCR; TCRdb's version includes in-frame clones alone and lacks a portion of them. The sample consists of 60,000 to 85,000 clones, roughly nine tenths of them appearing once. The sample consisted of peripheral blood. The receptors originated from a man between 45 and 60 years old with active COVID-19.

The chain carries TRBV4-3 and TRBJ2-3, with 13 bases lining up with TRBD2. V lost 3 bases, J lost 2 bases, and 5 bases stayed unmatched. CDR1 is LGHNA, CDR2 YSLEER, per germline. The CDR3 runs to 17 residues. CDR3 amino acids: CASSQHGTSGNTDTQYF. The CDR3 DNA sequence: TGCGCCAGCAGCCAGCACGGGACTAGCGGGAACACAGATACGCAGTATTTT.

The chain joins TRBV9 to TRBJ1-3; D unclear. This CDR3 has 16 residues. Deletions cut 0 bases from V and 0 bases from J, with 10 bases between. Germline CDR1 reads SGDLS; CDR2 reads YYNGEE. DNA for the CDR3: TGTGCCAGCAGCGTAGCCCCTCGGGACTCTGGAAACACCATATATTTT. This codes for CASSVAPRDSGNTIYF.

V gene TRBV5-1 combines with J gene TRBJ1-1; the match to TRBD1 covers 7 bases. The germline gives CDR1 SGHRS, CDR2 YFSETQ. J was trimmed by 1 base and V by 3 bases; bases with no gene match: 3. CDR3 size: 14 residues. The CDR3 region is CASSSWTGNTEAFF. CDR3 sequence (DNA): TGCGCCAGCAGCTCCTGGACAGGGAACACTGAAGCTTTCTTT.

The rearrangement joins TRBV6-5 to TRBJ2-5; a possible D gene is TRBD2 (6 bases). V was pared by 2 bases and J by 5 bases, with 9 bases between. CDR3 length: 13 amino acids. Germline V gives CDR1 MNHEY, CDR2 SVGAGI. For the CDR3, the DNA is TGTGCCAGCAGTTACGCGGGAAGGGAGACCCAGTACTTC. Its protein product is CASSYAGRETQYF.

The chain employs TRBV4-2 and TRBJ2-4; the D gene is possibly TRBD2 (5 bases). Germline CDR1 LGHNA, CDR2 YNFKEQ. This CDR3 has 17 residues. V lost 4 bases and J 1 base, leaving 17 bases between the germline ends. The DNA for the CDR3 is TGTGCCAGCAGCCTCGGTGTGGGGAGTGGGGCCAAAAACATTCAGTACTTC. This translates into CASSLGVGSGAKNIQYF.

This sequence joins TRBV9 and TRBJ1-3, with TRBD1 as a possible D gene (5 bases). The CDR3 extends over 15 amino acids. Per the germline V gene, CDR1 is SGDLS and CDR2 is YYNGEE. Between the trimmed V and J ends, which lost 0 bases and 0 bases, there was a span of 7 bases. The CDR3: CASSVDRPSGNTIYF. CDR3 DNA: TGTGCCAGCAGCGTAGACAGGCCCTCTGGAAACACCATATATTTT.

This chain joins TRBV29-1 and TRBJ2-2; D perhaps matches TRBD2 (5 bases). V was cut by 6 bases and J by 7 bases, with 9 bases left in between. The CDR3 has 11 residues. The germline V gene encodes CDR1 SQVTM and CDR2 ANQGSEA. In nucleotides, the CDR3 is TGCAGCGTACTAGTTAACGGGGAGCTGTTTTTT. As protein: CSVLVNGELFF.

The chain joins TRBV14 to TRBJ1-2; D may be TRBD1 (6 bases). Germline assignment: CDR1 SGHDN and CDR2 FVKESK. V gave up 0 bases and J gave up 5 bases, with 10 bases separating them. The CDR3 loop spans 14 amino acids. CDR3 DNA: TGTGCCAGCAGCCAAGAAAGTACAGGGTATGGCTACACCTTC. Translation: CASSQESTGYGYTF.

The V and J genes are TRBV7-2 and TRBJ2-2, with 11 bases identical to TRBD1. V lost 5 bases and J lost 12; bases outside the gene matches: 11. The germline V gene encodes CDR1 SGHTA and CDR2 FQGNSA. The CDR3 consists of 15 residues. CDR3 sequence reads: CASSPPGTGGRKLFF. In DNA form, the CDR3 reads TGTGCCAGCAGCCCCCCCGGGACAGGGGGTCGGAAGCTGTTTTTT.

The genes are TRBV27 and TRBJ2-1; 9 nucleotides match TRBD2. V lost 3 bases to trimming and J lost 14 bases; unmatched junction nucleotides: 17. Germline V gene data show CDR1 as MNHEY and CDR2 as SMNVEV (reference sequence). CDR3 length: 16 residues. CDR3 DNA: TGTGCCAGCAGTTTTAGCCGGTCGCTAGCGGGACGCGGGGAGTTCTTC. Translation gives CASSFSRSLAGRGEFF.

The chain carries TRBV20-1 and TRBJ2-3; D ambiguous. The CDR3 runs 11 residues. The germline gives CDR1 DFQATT, CDR2 SNEGSKA (reference sequence). Trimming took off 5 bases at V and 6 bases at J, with 9 bases between the two ends. Here the CDR3 reads CSADSADTQYF. CDR3 DNA sequence: TGCAGTGCTGATAGTGCGGATACGCAGTATTTT.